This T cell receptor (beta chain) appears in the sequencing data of a study of T cells after yellow fever vaccination. The germline gives CDR1 SGHRS, CDR2 YFSETQ. V lost 4 bases to trimming and J lost 1 base, with 13 bases between them. The CDR3 extends over 15 amino acids. Many counts were recorded for this clonotype. Its antigen is unknown. Study outcomes and limitations: CD4 and CD8 compartments shared a small share of clonotypes, likely from convergent recombination.

Template-switching 5'RACE yielded the TCR cDNA; a universal primer site and UMIs were added in the process. Each CDR3 protein is one row after TCRdb ran MiXCR on the 5' RACE reads. This table holds about 130,000 distinct CDR3 sequences, around 9.8% found once. The genes are TRBV5-1 and TRBJ2-3; D possibly corresponds to TRBD1 (6 bases). The receptor comes from a man aged 18 to 29 who received the YFV17D yellow fever vaccine. The sequencing used CD8+ T cells sorted from PBMCs, collected on the day of the yellow fever booster vaccination. Written as DNA, the CDR3 is TGCGCCAGCAGCATCGGGGACACTGGCACAGATACGCAGTATTTT. This encodes CASSIGDTGTDTQYF.